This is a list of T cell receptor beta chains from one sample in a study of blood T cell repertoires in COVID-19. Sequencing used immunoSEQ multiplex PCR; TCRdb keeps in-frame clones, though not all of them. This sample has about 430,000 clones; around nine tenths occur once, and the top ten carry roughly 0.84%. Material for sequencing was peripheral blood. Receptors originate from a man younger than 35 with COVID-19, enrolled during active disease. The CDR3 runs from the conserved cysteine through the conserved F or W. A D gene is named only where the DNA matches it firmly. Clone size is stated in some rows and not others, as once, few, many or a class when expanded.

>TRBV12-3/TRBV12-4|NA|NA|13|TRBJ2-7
TGTGCCAGCAGCACAGGGTTCTCCTACGAGCAGTACTTC
CASSTGFSYEQYF
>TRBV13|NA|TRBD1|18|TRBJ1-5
TGTGCCAGCAGCCCCTACACAGGGGTGAAGCCGGGTGATCAGCCCCAGCATTTT
CASSPYTGVKPGDQPQHF
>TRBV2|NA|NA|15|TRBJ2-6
TGTGCCAGCACGGCCAGGGGGGCTGGGGCCAACGTCCTGACTTTC
CASTARGAGANVLTF
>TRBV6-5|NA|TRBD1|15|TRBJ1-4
TGTGCCAGCAGTTACGGCAGGGGGACTAATGAAAAACTGTTTTTT
CASSYGRGTNEKLFF
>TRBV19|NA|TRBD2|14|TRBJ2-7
TGTGCCAGTAGCCCTAACCCGACTAGCGGCGAGCAGTACTTC
CASSPNPTSGEQYF
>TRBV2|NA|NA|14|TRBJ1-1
TGTGCCAGCTCTATCAGGGGTATAAACACTGAAGCTTTCTTT
CASSIRGINTEAFF
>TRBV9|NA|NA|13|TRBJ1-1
TGTGCCAGCAGCGTCGGGAGGGGCACTGAAGCTTTCTTT
CASSVGRGTEAFF
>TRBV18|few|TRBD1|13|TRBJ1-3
TGTGCCAGCTCGCCAGGACAGGGTGACACCATATATTTT
CASSPGQGDTIYF
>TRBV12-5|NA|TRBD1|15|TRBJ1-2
TGTGCTAGTGGTTTGGTACTTGGAGACAGGGCTGGCTACACCTTC
CASGLVLGDRAGYTF
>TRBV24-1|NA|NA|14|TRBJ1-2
TGTGCCACCAGTGATACTGGCAGGTTCGATGGCTACACCTTC
CATSDTGRFDGYTF
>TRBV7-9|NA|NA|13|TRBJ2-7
TGTGCCAGCAGTCCTCGGGGGAGCGACGAGCAGTACTTC
CASSPRGSDEQYF